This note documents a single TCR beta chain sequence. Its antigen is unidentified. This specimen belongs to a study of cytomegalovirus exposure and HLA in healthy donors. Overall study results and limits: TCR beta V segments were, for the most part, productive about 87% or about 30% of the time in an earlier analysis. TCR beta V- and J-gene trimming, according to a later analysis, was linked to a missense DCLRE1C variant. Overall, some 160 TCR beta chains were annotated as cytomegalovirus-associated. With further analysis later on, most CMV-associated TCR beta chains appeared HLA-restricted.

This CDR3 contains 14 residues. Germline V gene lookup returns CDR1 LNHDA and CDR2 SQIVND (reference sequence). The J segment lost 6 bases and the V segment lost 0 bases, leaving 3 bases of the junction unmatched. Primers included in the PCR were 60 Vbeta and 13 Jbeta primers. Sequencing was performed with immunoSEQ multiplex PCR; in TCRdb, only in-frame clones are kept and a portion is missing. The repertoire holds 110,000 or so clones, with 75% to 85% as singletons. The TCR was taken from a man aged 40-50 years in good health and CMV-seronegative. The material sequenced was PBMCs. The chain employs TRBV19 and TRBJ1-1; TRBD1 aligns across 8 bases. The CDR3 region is CASSIDRGLAEAFF. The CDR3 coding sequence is TGTGCCAGTAGTATAGACAGGGGGCTCGCTGAAGCTTTCTTT. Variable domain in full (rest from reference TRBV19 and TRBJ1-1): DGGITQSPKYLFRKEGQNVTLSCEQNLNHDAMYWYRQDPGQGLRLIYYSQIVNDFQKGDIAEGYSVSREKKESFPLTVTSAQKNPTAFYLCASSIDRGLAEAFFGQGTRLTVV.